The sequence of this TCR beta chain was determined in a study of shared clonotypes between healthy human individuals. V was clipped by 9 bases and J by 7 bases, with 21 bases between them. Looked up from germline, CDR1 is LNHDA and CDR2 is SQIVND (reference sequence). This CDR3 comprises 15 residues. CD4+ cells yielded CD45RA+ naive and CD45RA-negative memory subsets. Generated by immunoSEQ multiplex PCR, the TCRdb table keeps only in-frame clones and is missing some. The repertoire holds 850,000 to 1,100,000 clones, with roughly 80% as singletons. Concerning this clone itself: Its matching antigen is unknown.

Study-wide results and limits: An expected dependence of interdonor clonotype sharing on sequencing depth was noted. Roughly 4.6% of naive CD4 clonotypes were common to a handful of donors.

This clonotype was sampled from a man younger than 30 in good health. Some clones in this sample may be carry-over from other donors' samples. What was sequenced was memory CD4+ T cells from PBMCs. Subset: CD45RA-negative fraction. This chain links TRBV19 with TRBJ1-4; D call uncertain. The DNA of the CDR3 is TGTGCCAGCGGACGAGAGGGCGGTAAGGGTGAAAAACTGTTTTTT. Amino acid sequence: CASGREGGKGEKLFF.